Following are 4 T cell receptor beta chains from one sample sequenced in a study of siplizumab effects on memory and regulatory T cells. This table comes from immunoSEQ multiplex PCR, and its TCRdb copy is limited to in-frame clones, with some not included. The data show roughly 120,000 clones, around 94% seen once. Source material: non-Treg CD4+ T cells sorted from blood. Every receptor here comes from a human donor in good health.

The chain joins TRBV5-1 to TRBJ1-1; unclear D gene. The CDR3 is 14 residues long. Per the germline V gene, CDR1 is SGHRS and CDR2 is YFSETQ. V was cut by 0 bases and J by 0 bases, with 6 bases left in between. CDR3 sequence (DNA): TGCGCCAGCAGCTTGGAATTTGTGAACACTGAAGCTTTCTTT. Translated, it gives CASSLEFVNTEAFF.

The chain links TRBV10-3 to TRBJ2-3; 8 bases match TRBD2. The CDR3 covers 14 residues. V was pared by 5 bases and J by 7 bases, with 8 bases of the junction left unmatched. Germline V gene data show CDR1 as ENHRY and CDR2 as SYGVKD. For the CDR3, the DNA is TGTGCCATCAGTCCGGGACTAGACGTGTATACGCAGTATTTT. It yields the protein CAISPGLDVYTQYF.

The chain couples TRBV28 to TRBJ2-3; TRBD2 might be the D (5 bases). This CDR3 comprises 16 residues. Germline V gene sequence: CDR1 MDHEN, CDR2 SYDVKM. Trimming shortened V by 5 bases and J by 3 bases, and 18 bases separated the two germline ends. In DNA form, the CDR3 reads TGTGCCAGCAGTGCTAGAGCGGTTTCGGGGACAGATACGCAGTATTTT. It encodes CASSARAVSGTDTQYF.

This clone was seen just once. The genes are TRBV11-2 and TRBJ1-2; 7 nucleotides line up with TRBD1. Germline V gives CDR1 SGHAT, CDR2 FQNNGV. Trimming cost V 8 bases and J 4 bases; bases outside gene matches: 13. The CDR3 totals 15 residues. CDR3 sequence reads: CASQLGGADLYGYTF. The CDR3, as DNA: TGTGCCAGCCAATTAGGGGGCGCGGATCTCTATGGCTACACCTTC.